This record concerns one TCR beta chain sequence. Its antigen is not identified. This record belongs to a study of radiotherapy plus CTLA-4 blockade in lung cancer. Looking at the study overall: Overall, approximately 18% of patients showed an objective response, while 25% to 40% attained disease control. Study observations and caveats: It was early blood T cell clone dynamics, with interferon-beta, that reportedly best predicted response. Subsequent to radiotherapy plus ipilimumab, tumor-derived TCR clones underwent expansion in blood.

Patients with chemo-refractory metastatic non-small-cell lung cancer received focal radiation plus CTLA-4 blockade with ipilimumab. Using immunoSEQ multiplex PCR, the repertoire was profiled, and TCRdb retains in-frame clones only, with some absent. Counted here are 56,000 or so clones, more than 60% occurring once; the ten biggest clones make up about 2.9%. Trimming removed 4 bases from V and 2 bases from J, with 11 bases in between. CDR1 is SEHNR and CDR2 is FQNEAQ in the germline V gene (reference sequence). The CDR3 is 14 amino acids. The sample here was peripheral blood, taken from a patient treated with radiotherapy plus ipilimumab. The sequence was obtained from a human donor with non-small cell lung cancer who had a partial response to radiotherapy plus ipilimumab. The V call is TRBV7-9, the J call TRBJ2-5; D remains ambiguous. The CDR3 sequence: CASSYTVVQETQYF. DNA for the CDR3: TGTGCCAGCAGCTACACAGTAGTACAAGAGACCCAGTACTTC.